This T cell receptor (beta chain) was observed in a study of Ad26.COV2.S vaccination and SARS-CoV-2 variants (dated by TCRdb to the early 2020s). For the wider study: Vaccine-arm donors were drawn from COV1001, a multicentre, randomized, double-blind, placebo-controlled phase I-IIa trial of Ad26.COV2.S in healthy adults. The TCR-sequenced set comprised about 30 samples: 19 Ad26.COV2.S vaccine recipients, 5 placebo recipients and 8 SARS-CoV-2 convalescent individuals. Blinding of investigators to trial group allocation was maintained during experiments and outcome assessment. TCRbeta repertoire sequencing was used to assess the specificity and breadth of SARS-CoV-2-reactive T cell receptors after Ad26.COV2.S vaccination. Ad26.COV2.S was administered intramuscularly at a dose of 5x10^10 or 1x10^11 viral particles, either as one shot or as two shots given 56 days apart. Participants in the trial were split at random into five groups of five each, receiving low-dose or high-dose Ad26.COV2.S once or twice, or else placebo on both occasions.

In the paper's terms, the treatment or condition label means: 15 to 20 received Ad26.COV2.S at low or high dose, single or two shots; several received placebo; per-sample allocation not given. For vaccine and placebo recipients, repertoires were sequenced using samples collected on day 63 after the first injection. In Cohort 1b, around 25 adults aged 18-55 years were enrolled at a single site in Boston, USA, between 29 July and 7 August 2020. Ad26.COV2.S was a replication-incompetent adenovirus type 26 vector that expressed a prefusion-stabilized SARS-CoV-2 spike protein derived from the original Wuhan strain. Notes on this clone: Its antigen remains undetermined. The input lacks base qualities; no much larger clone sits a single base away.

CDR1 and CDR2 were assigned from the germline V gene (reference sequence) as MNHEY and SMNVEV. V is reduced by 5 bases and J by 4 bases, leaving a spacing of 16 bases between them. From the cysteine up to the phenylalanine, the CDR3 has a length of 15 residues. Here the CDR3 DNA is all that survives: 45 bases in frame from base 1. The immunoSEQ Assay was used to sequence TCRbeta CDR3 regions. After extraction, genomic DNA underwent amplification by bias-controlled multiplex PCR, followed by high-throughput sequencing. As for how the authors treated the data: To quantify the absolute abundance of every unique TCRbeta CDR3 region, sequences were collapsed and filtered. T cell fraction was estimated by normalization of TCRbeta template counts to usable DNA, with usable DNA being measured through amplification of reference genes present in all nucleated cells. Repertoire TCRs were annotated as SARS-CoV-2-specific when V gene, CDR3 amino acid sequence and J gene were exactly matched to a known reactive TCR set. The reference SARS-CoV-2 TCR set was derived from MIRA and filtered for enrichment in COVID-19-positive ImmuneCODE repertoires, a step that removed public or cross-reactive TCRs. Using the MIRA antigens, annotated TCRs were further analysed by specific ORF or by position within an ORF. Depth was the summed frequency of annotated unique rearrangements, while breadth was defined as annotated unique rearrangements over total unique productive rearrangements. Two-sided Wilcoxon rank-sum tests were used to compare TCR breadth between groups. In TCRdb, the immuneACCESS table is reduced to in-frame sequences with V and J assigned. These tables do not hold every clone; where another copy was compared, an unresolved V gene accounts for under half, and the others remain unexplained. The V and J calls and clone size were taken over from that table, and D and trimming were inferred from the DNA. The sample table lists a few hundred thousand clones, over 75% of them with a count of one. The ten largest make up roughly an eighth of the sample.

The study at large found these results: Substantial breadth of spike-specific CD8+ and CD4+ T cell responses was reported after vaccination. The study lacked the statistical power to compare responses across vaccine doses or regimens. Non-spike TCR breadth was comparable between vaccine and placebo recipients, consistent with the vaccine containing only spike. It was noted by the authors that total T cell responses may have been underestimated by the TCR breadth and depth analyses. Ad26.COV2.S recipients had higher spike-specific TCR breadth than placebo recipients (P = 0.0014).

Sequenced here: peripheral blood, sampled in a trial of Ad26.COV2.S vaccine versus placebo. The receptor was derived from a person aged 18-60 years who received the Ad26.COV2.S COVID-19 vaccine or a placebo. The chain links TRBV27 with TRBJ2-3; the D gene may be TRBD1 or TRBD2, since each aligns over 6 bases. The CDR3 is CASSLIGGNADTQYF. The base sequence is TGTGCCAGCAGTCTCATCGGGGGCAACGCAGATACGCAGTATTTT.